These 3 T cell receptor beta chains share one sample of origin, sequenced in a study of shared clonotypes between healthy human individuals. The data were produced by immunoSEQ multiplex PCR, yet TCRdb's version contains in-frame clones alone and is incomplete. The profile covers some 2.1 million clones, with about 93% appearing a single time and roughly 1.7% taken by the ten largest. Terminally differentiated effector memory CD45RA+ cells were excluded by CCR7 positive selection of CD45RO-negative cells. Input material: naive CD8+ T cells from PBMCs. Receptors were obtained from a man aged 18-30 years in good health. Some clones in this sample may be carry-over from other donors' samples.

The CDR3 loop is CSVAGLAVGETQYF. CDR3 DNA sequence: TGCAGCGTAGCCGGACTAGCGGTCGGGGAGACCCAGTACTTC. The chain recombines TRBV29-1 with TRBJ2-5, with 10 nucleotides matching TRBD2. Per germline, CDR1 SQVTM and CDR2 ANQGSEA. Unmatched junction bases numbered 9, after V lost 6 bases and J lost 5 bases. The CDR3 loop spans 14 amino acids. Full variable domain (outside the CDR3, taken from reference TRBV29-1 and TRBJ2-5): SAVISQKPSRDICQRGTSLTIQCQVDSQVTMMFWYRQQPGQSLTLIATANQGSEATYESGFVIDKFPISRPNLTFSTLTVSNMSPEDSSIYLCSVAGLAVGETQYFGPGTRLLVL.

This chain connects TRBV19 to TRBJ1-1; D call uncertain. Between the trimmed V and J ends, which lost 3 bases and 6 bases, there was a span of 14 bases. The CDR3 contains 14 residues. Germline V gives CDR1 LNHDA, CDR2 SQIVND (reference sequence). CDR3 DNA: TGTGCCAGTAGTATTCCGGGCAGAAGGTCTGAAGCTTTCTTT. It specifies CASSIPGRRSEAFF.

This clone was recorded once. The chain couples TRBV19 to TRBJ2-7; the D gene is possibly TRBD2 (6 bases). Germline values: CDR1 LNHDA, CDR2 SQIVND (reference sequence). This CDR3 comprises 15 residues. V shed 6 bases and J shed 3 bases, with 18 bases lying between them. For the CDR3, the DNA is TGTGCCAGTAGCTGGAGGGGACCTTCTCTCTACGAGCAGTACTTC. Its translation is CASSWRGPSLYEQYF. Variable domain in full (rest from reference TRBV19 and TRBJ2-7): DGGITQSPKYLFRKEGQNVTLSCEQNLNHDAMYWYRQDPGQGLRLIYYSQIVNDFQKGDIAEGYSVSREKKESFPLTVTSAQKNPTAFYLCASSWRGPSLYEQYFGPGTRLTVT.